The text below deals with one T cell receptor (beta chain). This specimen comes from a study of T cell responses to AZD1222 COVID-19 vaccine. Assay used: immunoSEQ multiplex PCR; TCRdb lists only in-frame clones, some missing. The sample consists of approximately 130,000 clones, more than 85% of them appearing once. Germline V gives CDR1 KGHSH, CDR2 LQKENI. V was shortened by 5 bases and J by 8 bases, with 13 bases between the two germline ends. CDR3 length: 13 residues. The sample here was peripheral blood, taken 28 days after the second AZD1222 dose. The rearrangement links TRBV18 to TRBJ2-1; weak D call: TRBD2 (5 bases). The source is an adult who received the AZD1222 COVID-19 vaccine. As DNA, the CDR3 is TGTGCCAGCTCAGCGGGCCTCAGGCATGAGCAGTTCTTC. Amino acids: CASSAGLRHEQFF.